This entry lists 28 T cell receptor beta chains sequenced from one sample in a study of shared clonotypes between healthy human individuals. The protocol was immunoSEQ multiplex PCR, while the TCRdb copy is restricted to in-frame clones and leaves out a portion. Of millions of clones detected, roughly 95% appear once; the ten largest clones hold roughly 1%. As defined, naive CD8 cells were CD45RO-negative and positively selected for CCR7, with terminally differentiated effector memory CD45RA+ cells excluded. The sequenced sample consisted of naive CD8+ T cells sorted from blood. The receptors originated from a man aged 18 to 35 in good health.

Notes on this clone: Other DNA sequences in the same sample also yield this CDR3. This rearrangement joins TRBV19 to TRBJ1-2; D may be TRBD1 (5 bases). This CDR3 contains 14 residues. Trimming removed 3 bases from V and 2 bases from J, with 10 bases in between. The germline V gene has CDR1 LNHDA and CDR2 SQIVND (reference sequence). CDR3 in amino acids: CASSIQGANYGYTF. CDR3 DNA sequence: TGTGCCAGTAGTATTCAGGGAGCCAACTATGGCTACACCTTC.

This sequence joins TRBV6-5 and TRBJ1-5; 9 bases agree with TRBD1. Germline trimming cut 4 bases from V and 7 bases from J; bases unmatched to any gene: 5. Germline values: CDR1 MNHEY, CDR2 SVGAGI. The CDR3 is made up of 14 amino acids. CDR3 nucleotides: TGTGCCAGCAGTTCTACAGGGGGCGGACAGCCCCAGCATTTT. It translates to CASSSTGGGQPQHF.

CDR3 loop: CASSYGRSVNTEAFF. Here the CDR3 DNA reads TGTGCCAGCAGCTATGGTCGCTCAGTGAACACTGAAGCTTTCTTT. The V and J genes are TRBV5-4 and TRBJ1-1; D unresolved. This CDR3 region has 15 residues. Germline assignment: CDR1 SGHNT and CDR2 YYREEE (reference sequence). Trimming removed 3 bases from V and 0 bases from J, with 12 bases in between.

The CDR3 region is CASSQELAWDNEQFF. The CDR3 nucleotides read TGTGCCAGCAGCCAAGAACTAGCGTGGGACAATGAGCAGTTCTTC. V usage is TRBV4-2 and J usage is TRBJ2-1; 7 positions match TRBD2. V was pared by 0 bases and J by 5 bases, with 4 bases of the junction left unmatched. From germline, CDR1 is LGHNA and CDR2 YNFKEQ. This CDR3 is built from 15 residues.

V gene TRBV6-1 combines with J gene TRBJ2-7; 8 nucleotides agree with TRBD1. In germline, CDR1 is MNHNS, CDR2 SASEGT. The CDR3 contains 17 residues. Losses at the gene ends were 1 base for V and 1 base for J; bases not matched to a gene: 9. CDR3 region: CASSEVDRVIISYEQYF. CDR3 nucleotide sequence: TGTGCCAGCAGTGAAGTGGACAGGGTGATAATTTCCTACGAGCAGTACTTC.

J is TRBJ1-1 and V is TRBV13; possible D gene TRBD1, 5 bases. Germline CDR1 is PRHDT and CDR2 is FYEKMQ (reference sequence). V gave up 5 bases and J gave up 3 bases, with 13 bases separating them. The CDR3 has 14 amino acids. The CDR3 coding sequence is TGTGCCAGCAGCATGACGGACAAAGACACTGAAGCTTTCTTT. Translating gives CASSMTDKDTEAFF. The full variable domain, rest sourced from reference TRBV13 and TRBJ1-1, is AAGVIQSPRHLIKEKRETATLKCYPIPRHDTVYWYQQGPGQDPQFLISFYEKMQSDKGSIPDRFSAQQFSDYHSELNMSSLELGDSALYFCASSMTDKDTEAFFGQGTRLTVV.

In its sample, this clone was seen once. The chain is built from TRBV2 and TRBJ1-5; 8 bases are a match to TRBD1. Germline CDR1 SNHLY, CDR2 FYNNEI. V lost 3 bases to trimming and J lost 5 bases; unmatched junction nucleotides: 6. The CDR3 has 15 residues. The CDR3 is CASSEGTGRYQPQHF. The CDR3 bases are TGTGCCAGCAGTGAGGGGACAGGAAGATATCAGCCCCAGCATTTT.

Remarks on this clone: Other DNA sequences in the sample encode the same CDR3. The chain has TRBV4-2 and TRBJ2-1; 9 bases are a match to TRBD2. The germline V gene encodes CDR1 LGHNA and CDR2 YNFKEQ. The CDR3 is 16 residues long. The trim removed 0 bases at V and 4 bases at J, leaving 4 bases unmatched. The CDR3 protein is CASSQESGGFYNEQFF. The CDR3 DNA reads as TGTGCCAGCAGCCAAGAAAGCGGGGGGTTTTACAATGAGCAGTTCTTC.

CDR3 DNA sequence: TGTGCCAGCAGTGGGCTAGCGGGAGTCAAAGATACGCAGTATTTT. This encodes CASSGLAGVKDTQYF. The chain joins TRBV6-4 to TRBJ2-3, with 10 bases identical to TRBD2. The CDR3 is 15 amino acids. The germline V gene encodes CDR1 MRHNA and CDR2 SNTAGT. Germline trimming cut 4 bases from V and 5 bases from J; bases unmatched to any gene: 6.

The chain is built from TRBV21-1 and TRBJ2-3. TRBV21-1 is recorded as a pseudogene. The CDR3 loop spans 16 amino acids. CDR3 region: CASSKGVGDRTDTQYF. CDR3 sequence (DNA): TGTGCCAGCAGCAAAGGGGTCGGCGACCGCACAGATACGCAGTATTTT.

The rearrangement uses TRBV2 and TRBJ1-5; perhaps TRBD1 as D (5 bases). Per germline, CDR1 SNHLY and CDR2 FYNNEI. CDR3 length: 15 residues. Trimming took off 6 bases at V and 3 bases at J, with 15 bases between the two ends. The CDR3 is CASSLSGLSNQPQHF. Written as DNA, the CDR3 is TGTGCCAGCAGCCTCTCAGGGCTCTCCAATCAGCCCCAGCATTTT.

The V gene is TRBV13, the J gene TRBJ2-7; 11 positions agree with TRBD2. This CDR3 has 14 residues. V shed 0 bases and J 7 bases; nucleotides not matched to a gene: 2. Germline CDR1 reads PRHDT; CDR2 reads FYEKMQ (reference sequence). CDR3 sequence (DNA): TGTGCCAGCAGCTTAGGGACTAGCGGGATTGAGCAGTACTTC. Encoded protein: CASSLGTSGIEQYF.

The genes are TRBV5-1 and TRBJ1-2; maybe TRBD1 (5 bases). Looked up from germline, CDR1 is SGHRS and CDR2 is YFSETQ. Trimming cost V 3 bases and J 4 bases, with 19 bases left between them. CDR3 size: 16 residues. CDR3 nucleotide sequence: TGCGCCAGCAGCTCGGACCCACAGGCGCTCGGCTATGGCTACACCTTC. It translates to CASSSDPQALGYGYTF.

The J gene is TRBJ1-4, the V gene TRBV27; D may be TRBD1 (6 bases). The CDR3 totals 15 residues. Germline assignment: CDR1 MNHEY and CDR2 SMNVEV (reference sequence). V was cut by 5 bases and J by 7 bases, with 17 bases left in between. The DNA of the CDR3 is TGTGCCAGCAGTGTAACAGGGCCGCCACCTGAAAAACTGTTTTTT. The encoded protein is CASSVTGPPPEKLFF.

This chain uses TRBV6-5 with TRBJ1-6; TRBD1 aligns across 9 bases. CDR3 length: 14 amino acids. V gave up 6 bases and J gave up 8 bases; unmatched junction bases: 5. Germline CDR1 is MNHEY and CDR2 is SVGAGI. CDR3 DNA: TGTGCCAGCAGCCAGGGACAGGGCCATTCACCCCTCCACTTT. Translating it yields CASSQGQGHSPLHF.

This clone was recorded once. Other nucleotide sequences from this sample produce the same CDR3. This chain connects TRBV4-3 to TRBJ2-7, with D tentatively TRBD1 (5 bases). Germline V CDR1 and CDR2: LGHNA, YSLEER. The V gene lost 4 bases and the J gene lost 1 base, with 8 bases spanning the gap. The CDR3 runs 13 residues. CDR3 residues: CASSPRGSYEQYF. CDR3 sequence (DNA): TGCGCCAGCAGCCCAAGGGGTTCCTACGAGCAGTACTTC.

The rearrangement links TRBV12-5 to TRBJ1-2; the D is unclear. Germline V CDR1 and CDR2: LGHNT, FRNRAP. The germline V and J ends were trimmed by 8 bases and 0 bases, with 13 bases remaining between them. This CDR3 is built from 14 residues. This CDR3 is CASSLASSNYGYTF. The CDR3 DNA follows: TGTGCTAGTAGCCTGGCTTCTTCTAACTATGGCTACACCTTC.

The rearrangement uses TRBV7-8 and TRBJ2-1; D gene unclear. The CDR3 has 11 residues. Trimming stripped 4 bases from V and 6 bases from J, with 4 bases between. From germline, CDR1 is SGHVS and CDR2 FQNEAQ. The CDR3 is CASSSPNEQFF. CDR3 nucleotide sequence: TGTGCCAGCAGCTCCCCCAATGAGCAGTTCTTC.

The chain is built from TRBV4-1 and TRBJ2-1, with D possibly TRBD1 on 6 matching bases. This CDR3 spans 15 amino acids. The germline CDR1 and CDR2 sequences are MGHRA and YSYEKL. V gave up 1 base and J gave up 7 bases, with 14 bases separating them. CDR3 amino acids: CASSQGPGGGNEQFF. The CDR3 region has the DNA TGCGCCAGCAGCCAAGGGCCTGGGGGCGGGAATGAGCAGTTCTTC.

This clone was seen just once. The rearrangement joins TRBV4-2 to TRBJ2-3; 8 nucleotides match TRBD2. The V gene's germline CDR1 is LGHNA and CDR2 YNFKEQ. The CDR3 is made up of 17 amino acids. V lost 3 bases, J lost 0 bases, and 8 bases stayed unmatched. The CDR3 DNA reads TGTGCCAGCAGCCACCCCCCTAGCGGGCCTAGCACAGATACGCAGTATTTT. This sequence encodes CASSHPPSGPSTDTQYF.

The V and J genes are TRBV27 and TRBJ2-1, with TRBD2 identical over 11 bases. Unmatched junction bases numbered 8, after V lost 0 bases and J lost 7 bases. Germline V gives CDR1 MNHEY, CDR2 SMNVEV (reference sequence). This CDR3 is built from 17 residues. CDR3 residues: CASSLSGGLAGLNEQFF. CDR3 sequence (DNA): TGTGCCAGCAGTTTATCGGGAGGACTAGCGGGTCTGAATGAGCAGTTCTTC.

This rearrangement joins TRBV10-1 to TRBJ2-1, with TRBD1 matching over 8 bases. The CDR3 contains 16 residues. Per the germline V gene, CDR1 is WNHNN and CDR2 is SYGVQD (reference sequence). The V segment lost 1 base and the J segment 7 bases; nucleotides outside the gene matches: 9. CDR3 protein: CASSEFAGGAWNEQFF. The DNA of the CDR3 is TGCGCCAGCAGTGAGTTCGCAGGGGGCGCGTGGAATGAGCAGTTCTTC.

The sample holds one count of this clone. J is TRBJ1-1 and V is TRBV29-1; D ambiguous. Germline V gives CDR1 SQVTM, CDR2 ANQGSEA. V dropped 3 bases and J dropped 3 bases, with 8 bases sitting between them. CDR3 size: 12 residues. The CDR3 DNA reads TGCAGCGTTGACCCTGACGACACTGAAGCTTTCTTT. Its translation is CSVDPDDTEAFF.

The genes are TRBV6-5 and TRBJ2-1; 8 bases line up with TRBD2. The J segment lost 4 bases and the V segment lost 3 bases, leaving 5 bases of the junction unmatched. CDR1 is MNHEY, CDR2 SVGAGI, per germline. The CDR3 totals 15 residues. The CDR3 loop reads CASSYDTGGYNEQFF. The DNA of the CDR3 is TGTGCCAGCAGTTATGACACGGGGGGGTACAATGAGCAGTTCTTC.

This chain uses TRBV6-6 with TRBJ2-6; D gene ambiguous. The length of the CDR3 is 16 residues. Germline CDR1 MNHNY, CDR2 SVGAGI (reference sequence). V lost 0 bases and J 4 bases, leaving 10 bases between the germline ends. CDR3 coding DNA: TGTGCCAGCAGTTACTCGCCCGGGTCAGGGGCCAACGTCCTGACTTTC. Protein product: CASSYSPGSGANVLTF.

The rearrangement links TRBV27 to TRBJ2-3; D gene uncertain. The CDR3 extends over 15 amino acids. V was cut by 5 bases and J by 4 bases, with 16 bases left in between. Germline values: CDR1 MNHEY, CDR2 SMNVEV (reference sequence). Here the CDR3 reads CASSPTRPDSDTQYF. CDR3 DNA: TGTGCCAGCAGTCCCACCCGTCCCGACTCAGATACGCAGTATTTT.

This clone was seen only once. The rearrangement joins TRBV5-6 to TRBJ2-7, with 9 nucleotides matching TRBD1. The CDR3 extends over 14 amino acids. Germline V CDR1 and CDR2: SGHDT, YYEEEE. V trimming: 3 bases; J trimming: 3 bases; junction bases outside the gene matches: 4. The CDR3 bases are TGTGCCAGCAGCTACGGGACAGGGAACTACGAGCAGTACTTC. Translation: CASSYGTGNYEQYF.

This clone was counted a single time. V and J are TRBV27 and TRBJ1-1; TRBD1 agrees at 8 bases. This CDR3 comprises 14 residues. V shed 8 bases, J shed 1 base, and the junction held 6 bases outside the gene matches. Germline assignment: CDR1 MNHEY and CDR2 SMNVEV (reference sequence). This chain's CDR3 is CASRMTGANTEAFF. The CDR3 nucleotides read TGTGCCAGCCGCATGACAGGGGCGAACACTGAAGCTTTCTTT.